Reported below is one T cell receptor (beta chain). The sample comes from a study of shared clonotypes between healthy human individuals. The CDR3 extends over 15 amino acids. V lost 0 bases, J lost 3 bases, and 3 bases stayed unmatched. Germline-derived CDR1 and CDR2 are KGHSH and LQKENI. At the deep level, the assay was run. Assay: immunoSEQ multiplex PCR; the TCRdb copy retains only in-frame clones and omits some. The sample has about 510,000 clones, 60% to 80% seen once; the top ten hold 9.5% to 15%. Without sorting, samples used some 90 million PBMCs for genomic DNA. The J gene is TRBJ2-5, the V gene TRBV18, with 8 bases fitting TRBD1. Sequences were obtained from PBMCs. The receptor's source is a middle-aged woman in good health. Some clones in this sample may be carry-over from other donors' samples. DNA for the CDR3: TGTGCCAGCTCACCACCGGGGGACAGGAAAGAGACCCAGTACTTC. Residues: CASSPPGDRKETQYF.